This note documents a single T cell receptor (beta chain) sequence. Its antigen is not identified. Sequencing was performed with immunoSEQ multiplex PCR; in TCRdb, only in-frame clones are kept and a portion is missing. There are 100,000 or so clones in the sample; 80% to 90% occur only once, and 5.5% lies in the top ten. This CDR3 has 15 residues. Germline CDR1 is SGHTA and CDR2 is FQGNSA. The trim removed 5 bases at V and 2 bases at J, leaving 9 bases unmatched. This record belongs to a study of OX40 agonist ivuxolimab in advanced cancers. Study conclusions and caveats: There was clonal expansion of CD4+ and CD8+ blood T cells by week 6 at 0.1 to 3.0 mg/kg. The specificity for antigen of the expanded peripheral T cells was not determined.

This receptor was obtained from an adult with an advanced solid tumor such as melanoma, head and neck, liver or kidney cancer. This sequence joins TRBV7-2 and TRBJ2-7; TRBD2 agrees at 7 bases. This material consisted of CD4+ or CD8+ T cells sorted from blood, taken in a trial of the OX40 agonist ivuxolimab. CDR3 sequence (DNA): TGTGCCAGCAGCCCTCTCGTGGGGGGGGCCTACGAGCAGTACTTC. Amino acids: CASSPLVGGAYEQYF.